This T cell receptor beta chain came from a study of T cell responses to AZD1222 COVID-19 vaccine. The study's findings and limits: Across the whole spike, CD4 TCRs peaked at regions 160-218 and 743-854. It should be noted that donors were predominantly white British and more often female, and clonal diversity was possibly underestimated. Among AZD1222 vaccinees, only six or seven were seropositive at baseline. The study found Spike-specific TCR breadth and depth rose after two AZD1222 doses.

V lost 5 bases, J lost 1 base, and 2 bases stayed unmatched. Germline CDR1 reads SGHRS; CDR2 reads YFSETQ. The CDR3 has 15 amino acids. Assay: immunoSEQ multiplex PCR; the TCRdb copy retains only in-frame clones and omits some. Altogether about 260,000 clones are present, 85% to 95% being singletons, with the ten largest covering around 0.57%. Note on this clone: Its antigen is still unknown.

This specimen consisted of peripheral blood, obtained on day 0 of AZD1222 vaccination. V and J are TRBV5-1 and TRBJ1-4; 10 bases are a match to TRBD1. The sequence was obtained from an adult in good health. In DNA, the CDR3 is TGCGCCAGCAGAAGGACAGGGGGAACTAATGAAAAACTGTTTTTT. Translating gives CASRRTGGTNEKLFF. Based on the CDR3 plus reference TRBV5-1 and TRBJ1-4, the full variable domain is KAGVTQTPRYLIKTRGQQVTLSCSPISGHRSVSWYQQTPGQGLQFLFEYFSETQRNKGNFPGRFSGRQFSNSRSEMNVSTLELGDSALYLCASRRTGGTNEKLFFGSGTQLSVL.